Listed below are T cell receptor beta chains from one sample, sequenced in a study of PD-L1 blockade in urothelial cancer. The repertoire was sequenced with immunoSEQ multiplex PCR; TCRdb's copy has only in-frame clones and lacks some. The sample includes about 91,000 clones, around nine tenths of them seen just once. The sample was PBMCs, taken around atezolizumab (anti-PD-L1) treatment. The origin of the receptors is a man in his 60s with urothelial cancer. Both conserved end residues are part of each CDR3. Fields, in order: V gene, clone size, D gene, J gene, CDR3 protein, CDR3 DNA. The D gene is left open where the match is weak. The size entry is marked missing in some rows and otherwise reads once, few, many or a size class.

TRBV6-5	-	-	TRBJ1-2	CASSPRGAYGYTF	TGTGCCAGCAGCCCCCGGGGGGCCTATGGCTACACCTTC
TRBV29-1	-	-	TRBJ1-1	CSVELRGASTEAFF	TGCAGCGTTGAACTGCGGGGGGCGTCCACTGAAGCTTTCTTT
TRBV7-2	-	-	TRBJ2-3	CASSLAFMDTQYF	TGTGCCAGCAGCTTAGCCTTTATGGATACGCAGTATTTT
TRBV29-1	-	-	TRBJ2-3	CSVEAGQGDTQYF	TGCAGCGTTGAGGCGGGGCAGGGAGATACGCAGTATTTT
TRBV4-2	-	TRBD2	TRBJ2-1	CASSQAILAGGQFF	TGTGCCAGCAGCCAAGCCATCTTAGCGGGAGGGCAGTTCTTC
TRBV28	once	TRBD1	TRBJ1-2	CASTDMGGQGIYGYTF	TGTGCCAGCACCGATATGGGGGGACAGGGGATCTATGGCTACACCTTC
TRBV6-6	few	-	TRBJ1-2	CASSYSEINYGYTF	TGTGCCAGCAGTTACTCGGAGATCAACTATGGCTACACCTTC
TRBV6-1	-	-	TRBJ1-4	CASTSGSNEKLFF	TGTGCCAGCACTAGTGGTTCTAATGAAAAACTGTTTTTT
TRBV7-3	-	-	TRBJ1-3	CASSPTGGSGNTIYF	TGTGCCAGCAGCCCCACAGGCGGCTCTGGAAACACCATATATTTT
TRBV7-3	-	-	TRBJ2-7	CASSLRGVGSYYEQYF	TGTGCCAGCAGCTTACGGGGTGTGGGGTCGTACTACGAGCAGTACTTC
TRBV28	-	TRBD1	TRBJ2-1	CASSLSGQGTDNEQFF	TGTGCCAGCAGTTTATCGGGACAGGGCACCGACAATGAGCAGTTCTTC
TRBV27	-	-	TRBJ1-1	CASRRRRDTEAFF	TGTGCCAGCAGGAGGCGCAGGGACACTGAAGCTTTCTTT
TRBV11-3	-	-	TRBJ2-2	CASSLDLRPGGELFF	TGTGCCAGCAGCTTAGATCTTAGACCGGGCGGGGAGCTGTTTTTT
TRBV6-1	-	-	TRBJ1-4	CASSDYNGIGEKLFF	TGTGCCAGCAGTGACTATAACGGGATTGGTGAAAAACTGTTTTTT
TRBV9	-	TRBD2	TRBJ2-5	CASSVLAGGIGETQYF	TGTGCCAGCAGCGTGCTAGCGGGGGGGATCGGAGAGACCCAGTACTTC
TRBV9	-	-	TRBJ2-3	CASSVGAGPGTDTQYF	TGTGCCAGCAGCGTAGGGGCGGGGCCGGGCACAGATACGCAGTATTTT
TRBV5-5	-	-	TRBJ1-6	CASTTDDWSSYNSPLHF	TGTGCCAGCACGACAGATGACTGGAGCTCCTATAATTCACCCCTCCACTTT
TRBV7-3	-	TRBD2	TRBJ2-2	CASGTSGGMVPGELFF	TGTGCCAGCGGGACTAGCGGGGGGATGGTGCCCGGGGAGCTGTTTTTT
TRBV13	-	-	TRBJ2-7	CASSLFNSYEQYF	TGTGCCAGCAGCTTATTTAATTCCTACGAGCAGTACTTC
TRBV6-1	-	TRBD2	TRBJ2-1	CASKSTSGTEQFF	TGTGCCAGCAAATCGACTAGCGGAACTGAGCAGTTCTTC
TRBV19	-	TRBD2	TRBJ2-4	CASNLAGVNIQYF	TGTGCCAGTAATTTAGCGGGAGTGAACATTCAGTACTTC
TRBV5-1	-	TRBD1	TRBJ2-5	CASSPGQGAETQYF	TGCGCCAGCAGCCCGGGACAGGGGGCAGAGACCCAGTACTTC
TRBV27	-	-	TRBJ2-5	CASSLIGGQETQYF	TGTGCCAGCAGTTTGATAGGCGGGCAAGAGACCCAGTACTTC
TRBV7-2	-	-	TRBJ2-1	CASSLMGRSYNEQFF	TGTGCCAGCAGCTTAATGGGCCGCTCCTACAATGAGCAGTTCTTC